The clone carrying this TCR beta chain has at least ten counts. After removal of 3 bases from V and 2 bases from J, the junction contained 10 bases not matched to a gene. The CDR3 spans 15 residues. Germline loops: CDR1 SQVTM, CDR2 ANQGSEA. This entry comes from a study of T-cell reconstitution after alpha-beta-depleted transplantation in children. The authors prepared the TCRbeta library with unique molecular identifiers. TCRdb called the PCR reads again in MiXCR, with one record for every CDR3 protein. The sample includes roughly 590,000 distinct CDR3 sequences, roughly 15% of them seen just once. The clonotype originates from a human donor who donated a stem cell graft to a child with acute myeloid leukemia. This specimen consisted of PBMCs from the stem cell graft donor, obtained from the stem cell graft. This chain joins TRBV29-1 and TRBJ2-7; TRBD1 matches 7 bases. CDR3 bases: TGCAGCGTTGAGGCTGGCAGGGGGTTCCCCTACGAGCAGTACTTC. It specifies CSVEAGRGFPYEQYF.